These 21 T cell receptor beta chains were sequenced from one sample in a study of tumor-infiltrating lymphocytes in primary liver carcinoma. Taking about 18-30 mg of unsorted bulk tissue, the authors co-extracted RNA and DNA. The authors made TCR beta cDNA from approximately 500 ng total RNA with a constant-region primer. ARM-PCR, slightly modified, supplied the TCR beta libraries through three nested multiplex PCR rounds. TRBV1-TRBV30 forward primers paired with a C-beta reverse primer were used in the first two PCR rounds, which ran approximately 11 cycles each. One entry per CDR3 protein results from TCRdb running MiXCR on the multiplex PCR reads. The profile shows fewer than 75,000 distinct CDR3 sequences, less than 75% of them singletons. Sequencing input: liver tumor tissue from sampling region 2. As for subset: tumor region T2, inferior pole. These receptors were obtained from a man aged 35 to 55 with primary liver carcinoma and hepatitis B virus infection.

Of note for this clonotype: At one boundary the junction diverges from the germline segment, which might be a read error. The V and J genes are TRBV4-3 and TRBJ2-3, with 14 bases identical to TRBD2. In germline, CDR1 is LGHNA, CDR2 YSLEER. The length of the CDR3 is 20 residues. Here the CDR3 DNA reads TGCGCCAGCATCCAAGATCTACCCTCCGGGACTAGCGGGAGAGCAGATACGCAGTATTTT. It codes for CASIQDLPSGTSGRADTQYF.

The rearrangement joins TRBV6-5 to TRBJ2-3; TRBD2 aligns across 7 bases. Per germline, CDR1 MNHEY and CDR2 SVGAGI. V lost 8 bases, J lost 3 bases, and 17 bases stayed unmatched. This CDR3 contains 17 residues. CDR3 in DNA: TGTGCCAGCCACGATCAGGACGGGAGGAAGGATACAGATACGCAGTATTTT. Its protein is CASHDQDGRKDTDTQYF.

Remarks on this clonotype: The junction and the germline gene differ at one end; a read error may be behind it. The V gene is TRBV12-3 or TRBV12-4, the J gene TRBJ1-2; unclear D gene. The CDR3 is 13 amino acids. The CDR3 is CASTLAHVYGYTF. The DNA of the CDR3 is TGTGCCAGTACTTTGGCCCATGTCTATGGCTACACCTTT.

The rearrangement links TRBV5-6 to TRBJ1-2; D gene uncertain. The germline gives CDR1 SGHDT, CDR2 YYEEEE. The V gene lost 4 bases and the J gene lost 0 bases, with 4 bases spanning the gap. This CDR3 has 12 amino acids. CDR3 loop: CASSPANYGYTF. The CDR3 region has the DNA TGTGCCAGCAGCCCCGCTAACTATGGCTACACCTTC.

Concerning this clonotype itself: A read error may account for a junction end that differs from germline. The chain carries TRBV10-1 and TRBJ2-7; D perhaps matches TRBD2 (5 bases). The germline V gene encodes CDR1 WNHNN and CDR2 SYGVQD (reference sequence). This CDR3 spans 15 amino acids. The CDR3 coding sequence is TGTGCCCGCAGTGAGTTCGGACTTAGAAGGAACGAGCAGTACTTC. It encodes CARSEFGLRRNEQYF.

This clonotype was counted at least ten times. V usage is TRBV7-9 and J usage is TRBJ2-3; 11 bases map to TRBD2. V shed 5 bases and J 4 bases; nucleotides not matched to a gene: 8. The CDR3 runs to 16 residues. The germline V gene has CDR1 SEHNR and CDR2 FQNEAQ (reference sequence). DNA of the CDR3: TGTGCCAGCAGCCTAGGGACTAGCGGAGGGGCAGATACGCAGTATTTT. Protein sequence: CASSLGTSGGADTQYF.

This clonotype was observed a single time. The chain has TRBV11-2 and TRBJ2-5; D assignment may be TRBD1 or TRBD2 (5 bases each). Trimming shortened V by 10 bases and J by 5 bases, and 14 bases separated the two germline ends. Germline CDR1 is SGHAT and CDR2 is FQNNGV. This CDR3 has 12 residues. The CDR3 region is CANRSEGETQYF. DNA of the CDR3: TGTGCCAATAGGTCTGAGGGGGAGACCCAGTACTTC. Combining the CDR3 with reference TRBV11-2 and TRBJ2-5 gives the whole variable domain EAGVAQSPRYKIIEKRQSVAFWCNPISGHATLYWYQQILGQGPKLLIQFQNNGVVDDSQLPKDRFSAERLKGVDSTLKIQPAKLEDSAVYLCANRSEGETQYFGPGTRLLVL.

To note about this clonotype: A much larger clone lies a single base off, so this may be a read error. The genes are TRBV28 and TRBJ1-2; no definite D call. Germline values: CDR1 MDHEN, CDR2 SYDVKM. The CDR3 is made up of 13 amino acids. As DNA, the CDR3 is TGTGTCAGCAGTTTAAGCTTTAAGGTTGGCTACACCTTC. This encodes CVSSLSFKVGYTF.

This clonotype was detected many times. The chain has TRBV6-6 and TRBJ1-5; D is unresolved. Germline values: CDR1 MNHNY, CDR2 SVGAGI (reference sequence). V lost 0 bases and J 0 bases, leaving 9 bases between the germline ends. The CDR3 contains 16 residues. CDR3 protein: CASSYSGGYSNQPQHF. CDR3 in DNA: TGTGCCAGCAGTTACTCGGGAGGATATAGCAATCAGCCCCAGCATTTT.

On this clonotype: This could be a read error, since a much larger clone is one nucleotide away. The J gene is TRBJ2-1, the V gene TRBV24-1, with D unclear. The V gene's germline CDR1 is KGHDR and CDR2 SFDVKD. The CDR3 is 16 amino acids. CDR3 residues: CATGDASGNSYNERFF. The CDR3 DNA reads as TGTGCCACCGGGGATGCCTCAGGAAACTCCTACAATGAGCGGTTCTTC.

This chain links TRBV5-4 with TRBJ2-7; TRBD2 aligns across 11 bases. CDR3 length: 16 amino acids. The germline V gene has CDR1 SGHNT and CDR2 YYREEE (reference sequence). V shed 4 bases, J shed 12 bases, and the junction held 18 bases outside the gene matches. CDR3 residues: CASSDPGLAVGYERYF. The CDR3, as DNA: TGTGCCAGCAGCGATCCGGGACTAGCGGTGGGCTACGAACGGTACTTC.

Notes on this clonotype: A read error may be the cause here, since a much bigger clone is one base away. The V gene is TRBV30, the J gene TRBJ1-2, with 7 bases lining up with TRBD1. J was trimmed by 0 bases and V by 4 bases; bases with no gene match: 8. CDR3 length: 15 residues. The germline V gene encodes CDR1 GTSNPN and CDR2 SVGIG (reference sequence). CDR3 sequence: CAWNVVDRTNYGYTF. The CDR3 DNA follows: TGTGCCTGGAATGTTGTGGACAGGACTAACTATGGCTACACCTTC.

Points on this clonotype: Given the absence of the conserved phenylalanine or tryptophan at the CDR3 end, a read error is likely. The chain carries TRBV4-2 and TRBJ2-3; the D is unclear. The CDR3 loop spans 15 amino acids. V lost 0 bases and J lost 5, with 12 bases in between. Germline assignment: CDR1 LGHNA and CDR2 YNFKEQ. The CDR3 sequence: CASSQDFREEDTQYL. The CDR3 DNA reads TGTGCCAGCAGCCAAGATTTCAGAGAGGAAGATACGCAGTATTTG.

Notes on this clonotype: The germline gene is not matched at one end of the junction; a read error may be the cause. The CDR3 nucleotides read TGTGCCAGTAGCTCCATTCTTCGACAGGGGACGAATGAGCAGTTCTTC. Its protein is CASSSILRQGTNEQFF. This rearrangement joins TRBV11-1 to TRBJ2-1, with 8 bases fitting TRBD1. The CDR3 length is 16 residues. CDR1 and CDR2 (germline): SGHAT, FQDESV (reference sequence).

The chain links TRBV6-5 to TRBJ2-1, with 7 bases matching TRBD2. This CDR3 is 15 amino acids long. The germline V gene encodes CDR1 MNHEY and CDR2 SVGAGI. V lost 6 bases to trimming and J lost 2 bases; unmatched junction nucleotides: 7. CDR3 sequence: CASRSSGNAYNEQFF. In DNA form, the CDR3 reads TGTGCCAGCAGGTCAAGCGGGAATGCCTACAATGAGCAGTTCTTC.

Turning to this clonotype: This CDR3 fails to terminate in the conserved phenylalanine or tryptophan, so it likely reflects a read error. It is unclear where the CDR3 begins or ends on the DNA, so no DNA is shown, and the CDR3 is as TCRdb lists it. V and J are TRBV11-2 and TRBJ2-5; no DNA check was done on the table's D call, TRBD1. The CDR3 is 16 residues long, ends included. From germline, CDR1 is SGHAT and CDR2 FQNNGV. The chain's CDR3 is CTSSLTAGGSGETQCS.

The genes are TRBV5-1 and TRBJ1-2; D gene ambiguous. V was shortened by 3 bases and J by 0 bases, with 12 bases between the two germline ends. The germline V gene encodes CDR1 SGHRS and CDR2 YFSETQ. The CDR3 is made up of 15 amino acids. The CDR3 DNA follows: TGCGCCAGCAGCTCTGACGGAGCAGCTAACTATGGCTACACCTTC. Amino acids: CASSSDGAANYGYTF.

The chain employs TRBV29-1 and TRBJ1-1, with TRBD1 as a possible D gene (5 bases). Germline-derived CDR1 and CDR2 are SQVTM and ANQGSEA. The CDR3 length is 14 residues. V was trimmed by 5 bases and J by 8 bases, leaving 21 bases between them. CDR3 in amino acids: CSVHSAGSYTEAFF. The CDR3, as DNA: TGCAGCGTTCATTCGGCAGGGAGTTATACGGAAGCTTTCTTT.

For this clonotype: This likely comes from a read error, as the CDR3 has no conserved phenylalanine or tryptophan at its end. The chain links TRBV6-2 or TRBV6-3 to TRBJ2-6; a weak D match, TRBD1 (5 bases). The CDR3 length is 13 residues. Germline values: CDR1 MNHEY, CDR2 SVGEGT. DNA of the CDR3: TGTGCCACCCGCAGCTCTGGGGCCAACATCCTGACTATC. It codes for CATRSSGANILTI.

CDR3 in amino acids: CASRIGTEGSYEQYF. DNA for the CDR3: TGTGCCAGCCGTATTGGGACAGAGGGGTCCTACGAGCAGTACTTC. This sequence joins TRBV12-3 or TRBV12-4 and TRBJ2-7, with 7 positions matching TRBD1. V gave up 8 bases and J gave up 1 base; unmatched junction bases: 11. The CDR3 extends over 15 amino acids.

This chain joins TRBV6-1 and TRBJ2-3, with no clear D. Germline V gene lookup returns CDR1 MNHNS and CDR2 SASEGT. V lost 6 bases to trimming and J lost 8 bases, with 9 bases between them. The CDR3 has 11 amino acids. The CDR3 nucleotides are TGTGCCAGCAGCCCCGCAGGTACGCAGTATTTT. Its translation is CASSPAGTQYF.